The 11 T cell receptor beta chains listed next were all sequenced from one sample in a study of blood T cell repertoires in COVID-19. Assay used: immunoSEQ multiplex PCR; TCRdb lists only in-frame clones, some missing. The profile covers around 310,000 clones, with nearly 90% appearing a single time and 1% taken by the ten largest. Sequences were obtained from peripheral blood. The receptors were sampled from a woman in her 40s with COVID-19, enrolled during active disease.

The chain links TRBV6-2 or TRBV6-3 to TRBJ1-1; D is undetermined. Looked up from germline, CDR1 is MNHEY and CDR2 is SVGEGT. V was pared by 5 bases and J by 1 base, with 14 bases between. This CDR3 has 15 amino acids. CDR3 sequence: CASSPIWAGNTEAFF. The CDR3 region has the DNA TGTGCCAGCAGTCCAATTTGGGCGGGGAACACTGAAGCTTTCTTT.

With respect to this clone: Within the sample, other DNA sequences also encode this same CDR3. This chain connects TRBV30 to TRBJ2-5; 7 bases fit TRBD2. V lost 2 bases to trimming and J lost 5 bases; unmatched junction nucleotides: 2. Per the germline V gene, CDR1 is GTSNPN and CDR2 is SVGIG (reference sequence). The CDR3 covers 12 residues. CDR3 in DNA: TGTGCCTGGAGTACACTAGCGGAGACCCAGTACTTC. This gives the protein CAWSTLAETQYF.

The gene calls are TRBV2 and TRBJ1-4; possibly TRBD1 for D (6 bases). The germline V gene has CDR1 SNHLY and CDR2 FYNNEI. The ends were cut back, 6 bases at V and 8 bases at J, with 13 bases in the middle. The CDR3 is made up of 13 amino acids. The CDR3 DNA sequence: TGTGCCAGCAGGCAAGGACAGTCGGAAAAACTGTTTTTT. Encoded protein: CASRQGQSEKLFF.

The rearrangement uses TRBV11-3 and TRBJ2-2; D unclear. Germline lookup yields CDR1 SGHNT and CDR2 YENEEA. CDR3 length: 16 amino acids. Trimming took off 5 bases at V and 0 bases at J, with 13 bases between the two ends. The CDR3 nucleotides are TGTGCCAGCAGCCCCCGAGCTCTCGCGAACACCGGGGAGCTGTTTTTT. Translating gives CASSPRALANTGELFF.

The CDR3 nucleotides read TGCAGCGTTGACCGGGACAGGGGAGGCTACACCTTC. Its translation: CSVDRDRGGYTF. The chain carries TRBV29-1 and TRBJ1-2, with TRBD1 matching 10 bases. The germline CDR1 and CDR2 sequences are SQVTM and ANQGSEA. CDR3 size: 12 residues. V dropped 3 bases and J dropped 8; count of bases not matched to a gene: 3.

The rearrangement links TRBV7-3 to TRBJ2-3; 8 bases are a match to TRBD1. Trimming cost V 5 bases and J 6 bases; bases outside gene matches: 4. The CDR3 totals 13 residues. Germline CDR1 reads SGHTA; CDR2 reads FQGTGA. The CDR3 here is CASSPRDRDTQYF. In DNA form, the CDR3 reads TGTGCCAGCAGCCCTCGGGACAGGGATACGCAGTATTTT.

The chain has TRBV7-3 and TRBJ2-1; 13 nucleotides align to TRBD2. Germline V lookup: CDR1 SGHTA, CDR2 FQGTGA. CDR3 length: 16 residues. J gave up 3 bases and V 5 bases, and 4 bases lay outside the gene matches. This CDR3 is CASSPRLAGGYNEQFF. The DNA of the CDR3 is TGTGCCAGCAGCCCTCGACTAGCGGGGGGCTACAATGAGCAGTTCTTC. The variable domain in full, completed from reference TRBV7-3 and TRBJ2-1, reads GAGVSQTPSNKVTEKGKYVELRCDPISGHTALYWYRQSLGQGPEFLIYFQGTGAADDSGLPNDRFFAVRPEGSVSTLKIQRTERGDSAVYLCASSPRLAGGYNEQFFGPGTRLTVL.

CDR3 loop: CSVFRGEETQYF. Here the CDR3 DNA reads TGCAGCGTTTTTAGGGGCGAAGAGACCCAGTACTTC. This sequence joins TRBV29-1 and TRBJ2-5; tentatively, D is TRBD1 (5 bases). Trimming took 5 bases from V and 3 from J, leaving 10 bases between them. Per germline, CDR1 SQVTM and CDR2 ANQGSEA. The CDR3 consists of 12 residues.

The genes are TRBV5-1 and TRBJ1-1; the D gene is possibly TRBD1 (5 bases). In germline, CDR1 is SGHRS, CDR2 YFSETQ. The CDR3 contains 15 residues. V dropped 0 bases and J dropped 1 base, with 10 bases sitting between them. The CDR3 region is CASSLEGASNTEAFF. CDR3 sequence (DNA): TGCGCCAGCAGCTTGGAAGGGGCTTCGAACACTGAAGCTTTCTTT.

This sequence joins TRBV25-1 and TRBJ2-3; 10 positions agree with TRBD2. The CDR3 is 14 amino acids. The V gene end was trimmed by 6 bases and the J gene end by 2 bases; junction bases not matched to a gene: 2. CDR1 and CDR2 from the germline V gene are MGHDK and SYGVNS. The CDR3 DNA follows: TGTGCCAGCAGACTAGCGGGACCCACAGATACGCAGTATTTT. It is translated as CASRLAGPTDTQYF.

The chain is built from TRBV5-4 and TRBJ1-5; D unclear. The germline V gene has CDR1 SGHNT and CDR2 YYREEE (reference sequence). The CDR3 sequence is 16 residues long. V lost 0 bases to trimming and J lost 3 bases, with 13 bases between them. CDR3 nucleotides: TGTGCCAGCAGCTTGGGAGGTCCAGACTCCAATCAGCCCCAGCATTTT. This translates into CASSLGGPDSNQPQHF.